This TCR beta chain was found in a study of T cells in Graves' hyperthyroidism and ophthalmopathy (dated by TCRdb to the late 2010s). As for the study more broadly: To identify distinguishing TCR V-J signatures, a discovery cohort of 100 patients was used, comprising some 45 with Graves' ophthalmopathy and approximately 58 with stable Graves' hyperthyroidism. The study also compared thyroid tissue and blood T-cell repertoires from more than five Graves' hyperthyroidism patients. An independent validation cohort of about 19 hyperthyroidism patients and about 16 patients who later progressed to ophthalmopathy tested prospective prediction of ophthalmopathy. After blood sampling, hyperthyroidism patients were treated with methimazole at a starting dose of 30 mg daily, and ophthalmopathy patients were treated with high-dose intravenous methylprednisolone. The paper reports TCR Vbeta CDR3 sequencing of some 140 peripheral blood samples: under 45 ophthalmopathy, fewer than 80 hyperthyroidism and approximately 17 progressor patients. The 85 to 100 discovery patients were divided at random into training and test sets in a 7:3 ratio.

What the authors observed across the whole study: Most expanded thyroid clonotypes (frequency above 0.001) were also detected in blood, suggesting blood repertoires may reflect thyroid immune responses. In cross-validation, a model built on a 13 V-J signature told ophthalmopathy apart from stable hyperthyroidism with under 90% sensitivity and approximately 84% specificity, and in testing the same model reached 80%/75%. No statistical method was used to fix the sample size in advance, and group allocation was not hidden from the investigators. In validation, the model predicted progression to ophthalmopathy with roughly 70% sensitivity and 72% to 75% specificity, a median of around six months before onset.

The TCR beta CDR3 regions were amplified from the RNA transcripts. The TCR CDR3 was subjected to a first round of RT-PCR using the HTBI primer set and the Qiagen OneStep RT-PCR kit. Libraries were constructed in a second round of multiplex PCR, after which size selection and purification were carried out. Paired-end sequencing of the libraries was performed with 100 bp reads on an Illumina HiSeq2000. The authors' analysis ran thus. SOAPnuke was used to process the raw data, throwing out any read that contained adapters or uncalled bases, had a mean Phred below 15, or lacked an exact constant-primer or identifier match. COPE v1.2.5 was used to merge the high-quality paired reads, and each unique nucleotide sequence was defined as a clonotype. MiTCR v1.1 was used to align the clonotypes against IMGT TRBV, TRBD and TRBJ reference segments. Analysis was restricted to V-J combinations with a frequency above 0.0001, which covered about 99% of repertoires. A TCS score was defined as the ratio between F50 (clonal expansion) and ExV (chaos), using BLOSUM62-based TCRdist between CDR3 peptides within each V-J. Welch's t-statistics and random forest reduced around 550 V-J features to under 15, which were used in a naive Bayes classifier (R e1071). Thyroid-blood repertoire similarity was quantified with the Morisita-Horn index. TCRdb cleaned the public reads at Q25 with fastp, built clones with MiXCR and kept in-frame beta chains. Entries are consolidated by CDR3 protein sequence, retaining the most common genes and DNA. The V and J calls shown here were made by TCRdb, not taken from the authors' results. The sample records over 500,000 distinct CDR3 sequences, approximately 49% of which are singletons. The ten largest make up around 47% of the sample.

CDR1 DFQATT and CDR2 SNEGSKA were looked up in the germline V gene (reference sequence). The CDR3, cysteine through phenylalanine, is 13 amino acids long. Just CDR3 DNA is preserved here, 39 bases in frame from base 1. Deletion took 5 bases off V and 7 bases off J, with a span of 14 bases between the germline ends. The study excluded patients with uncontrolled infections, other autoimmune diseases, pregnancy or lactation. Diagnoses were based on clinical symptoms, serum thyroxine and TRAb, thyroid ultrasound and orbital computed tomography. Total RNA was extracted with Trizol reagent, and quality was checked on an Agilent 2100 Bioanalyzer. For this clonotype: Its target antigen remains unknown. The record has no base qualities; no much larger clone is one base away.

The sequence is built from TRBV20-1 and TRBJ1-4; TRBD1 might be the D gene, on 5 matching bases. Source material: peripheral blood or thyroid tissue (not recorded which). This receptor was obtained from an adult woman with Graves' disease, either hyperthyroidism or ophthalmopathy (not recorded which). The CDR3 in this case is CSAFRTYSEKLFF. The DNA sequence is given as TGCAGTGCTTTCCGGACATATAGTGAAAAACTGTTTTTT.